This is a list of T cell receptor beta chains from one sample in a study of T cells in Graves' hyperthyroidism and ophthalmopathy. TCRdb redid the calling of the multiplex PCR reads with MiXCR, one entry per CDR3 protein. In the table there are 250,000 to 300,000 distinct CDR3 sequences, roughly 15% of which are singletons. The sequenced material came from blood. The receptors shown here come from a woman aged 40 to 55 with Graves' hyperthyroidism that later progressed to Graves' ophthalmopathy. Each CDR3 is given with its conserved first and last residue. A D gene is named only where the DNA matches it firmly. Only part of the rows carry a size: once, few, many, or a class if the clone is expanded.

v_gene,j_gene,d_gene,abundance,CDR3nt,CDR3aa
TRBV15,TRBJ2-5,NA,NA,TGTGCCACCAGCAGAGATACGGGAGCGAACCAAGAGACCCAGTACTTC,CATSRDTGANQETQYF
TRBV27,TRBJ2-7,NA,many,TGTGCCAGCAGTGATACAAGCTCCTACGAGCAGTACTTC,CASSDTSSYEQYF
TRBV7-9,TRBJ2-5,NA,few,TGTGCCAGCAGCTTTTGGGACACACCGTCAGGACAGTACTTC,CASSFWDTPSGQYF
TRBV7-7,TRBJ2-1,NA,many,TGTGCTAGCAGCGTCAGGGGCTACTTCTCCTACAATGAGCAGTTCTTC,CASSVRGYFSYNEQFF
TRBV11-3,TRBJ2-2,TRBD2,few,TGTGCCAGCAGCGAGGGACTAGCGGGAGTCACCGGGGAGGTGTTTTTT,CASSEGLAGVTGEVFF
TRBV7-9,TRBJ2-3,NA,many,TGTGCCAGCAGCTTAATCCTATCTGTAGATACGCAGTATTTT,CASSLILSVDTQYF
TRBV7-2,TRBJ2-1,NA,many,TGTGCCAGCAGTAGGGGGTGGGGGAATGAGCAGTTCTTC,CASSRGWGNEQFF
TRBV4-1,TRBJ1-1,NA,NA,TGCGCCAGCTCATCAAGATGGGGGGACGACACTGAAGCTTTCTTT,CASSSRWGDDTEAFF
TRBV20-1,TRBJ1-5,NA,many,TGCAGTGCTAGAGGGGAGGGGCCCAATCAGCCCCAGCATTTT,CSARGEGPNQPQHF
TRBV3-1,TRBJ2-2,NA,few,TGTGCCAGCAGCCAAGAATCGGACACCGGGGAGCTGTTTTTT,CASSQESDTGELFF
TRBV6-1,TRBJ2-1,NA,NA,TGTGCCAGCAAATTCATCGGGGGACAGCAGTTCTTC,CASKFIGGQQFF
TRBV10-3,TRBJ2-5,NA,many,TGTGCCATCAGTGAGCGAAGGGAGACCCAGTACTTC,CAISERRETQYF
TRBV10-3,TRBJ1-2,NA,many,TGTGCCATCAGTGCCGACAAGAACTACGGCTACACCTTC,CAISADKNYGYTF
TRBV11-2,TRBJ2-2,NA,many,TGTGCCAGCAGCTTATCGGGCGGGGCCGGGGAGCTGTTTTTT,CASSLSGGAGELFF
TRBV25-1,TRBJ2-1,NA,many,TGTGCCAGCAGTCAGGTTTTTTTAGGATACAATGAGCAGTTCTTC,CASSQVFLGYNEQFF
TRBV10-3,TRBJ2-3,TRBD1,many,TGTGCCATCAAGGGACAGGGTGGGGGCCCTAGCACAGATACGCAGTATTTT,CAIKGQGGGPSTDTQYF
TRBV28,TRBJ2-5,TRBD2,NA,TGTGCCAGTAGTTTCTGGCTAGCGGGAGCAAGGGAGACCCAGTACTTC,CASSFWLAGARETQYF
TRBV4-1,TRBJ1-4,NA,NA,TGCGCCAGCAGCCAAGAGGAGGGGACTGGGGAAAAACTGTTTTTT,CASSQEEGTGEKLFF
TRBV12-3/TRBV12-4,TRBJ2-3,NA,NA,TGTGCCAGCAACCTGTGGGCAGATACGCAGTATTTT,CASNLWADTQYF
TRBV27,TRBJ1-6,TRBD1,many,TGTGCCAGCAGTCTAGGACAGGGAAGGCCGTGGATGTCACCCCTCCACTTT,CASSLGQGRPWMSPLHF
TRBV2,TRBJ2-2,NA,many,TGTGCCAGCAGGCAACCTACAGAGGCCGGGGAGCTGTTTTTT,CASRQPTEAGELFF
TRBV6-1,TRBJ2-5,NA,NA,TGTGCCAGCACAAAAACGCGGAATGCAGAGACCCAGTACTTC,CASTKTRNAETQYF
TRBV28,TRBJ2-1,NA,many,TGTGCCAGCAGTTCGGGTCTGATCAATGAGCAGTTCTTC,CASSSGLINEQFF
TRBV7-6,TRBJ2-7,NA,NA,TGTGCCAGCAGCAGTTCCCTTGCAACGAGCTCCTACGAGCAGTACTTC,CASSSSLATSSYEQYF
TRBV28,TRBJ2-5,NA,many,TGTGCCAGCAGTTTACACCCTAGCCCTCCAGAGACCCAGTACTTC,CASSLHPSPPETQYF